This record looks at one T cell receptor beta chain sequence and its context. What it binds is unknown. The record originates from a study of T cell responses to AZD1222 COVID-19 vaccine. Study findings and constraints: Along spike, vaccine-associated CD4 TCRs were found throughout, with dominance at 160-218 and 743-854. Unmutated regions of variants are reportedly targeted by nearly half of spike-specific TCRs.

Profiling relied on immunoSEQ multiplex PCR, and the TCRdb table lists in-frame clones only, not all of them. The table records some 130,000 clones, over 90% of them present only once. This CDR3 region has 14 residues. Germline lookup yields CDR1 MNHNS and CDR2 SASEGT. Trimming left V 2 bases short and J 7 bases short, with 9 bases between. The chain links TRBV6-1 to TRBJ1-6; no clear D. The material sequenced was peripheral blood, taken on day 0 of AZD1222 vaccination. The sequence was obtained from an adult in good health. In DNA form, the CDR3 reads TGTGCCAGCAGTGAAATTGATAGGAATTCACCCCTCCACTTT. Its protein product is CASSEIDRNSPLHF.